This T cell receptor (beta chain) appears in the sequencing data of a study of response to subunit inactivated influenza vaccine. Study results and caveats: Each seasonal influenza vaccination, the authors suggested, recruits few new T cells.

This clonotype has more than one count but fewer than ten. Its antigen is not identified. TCRdb ran MiXCR on the RT-PCR reads and lists one entry per CDR3 protein. The sample records some 800,000 distinct CDR3 sequences, approximately 21% being singletons. After removal of 2 bases from V and 13 bases from J, the junction contained 15 bases not matched to a gene. The CDR3 totals 16 residues. The V gene's germline CDR1 is SGHRS and CDR2 YFSETQ. J is TRBJ2-3 and V is TRBV5-1; 11 bases fit TRBD2. This TCR came from a middle-aged man who received an inactivated influenza vaccine. Sequenced here: PBMCs from blood, sampled roughly 5 days after vaccination. This CDR3 reads CASSFRSGGAPPEKYF. In DNA, the CDR3 is TGCGCCAGCAGCTTCCGTAGCGGGGGGGCACCCCCTGAGAAGTATTTT.